The 3 T cell receptor beta chains presented below share a single source sample, sequenced in a study of Tregs in tolerant kidney transplant recipients. This table comes from immunoSEQ multiplex PCR, and its TCRdb copy is limited to in-frame clones, with some not included. The table has some 66,000 clones, just under 95% seen once. The input for sequencing was CD8+ T cells from blood, taken before the transplant. These receptors all come from a human donor who received a combined kidney and bone marrow transplant.

The genes are TRBV7-6 and TRBJ2-7, with TRBD2 as a possible D gene (5 bases). The germline V gene encodes CDR1 SGHVS and CDR2 FNYEAQ. The CDR3 is 14 amino acids. The V end lost 5 bases, the J end lost 3 bases, and 14 bases lay between the germline ends. The CDR3 here is CASSPVGIHYEQYF. CDR3 coding DNA: TGTGCCAGCAGCCCCGTCGGGATACACTACGAGCAGTACTTC.

The gene calls are TRBV7-8 and TRBJ2-1; 11 bases map to TRBD2. The CDR3 is 14 amino acids. The V segment lost 1 base and the J segment 10 bases; nucleotides outside the gene matches: 3. The V gene's germline CDR1 is SGHVS and CDR2 FQNEAQ. CDR3 residues: CASSLGRTSGEQFF. CDR3 DNA sequence: TGTGCCAGCAGCTTAGGGCGGACTAGCGGGGAGCAGTTCTTC.

This chain joins TRBV6-6 and TRBJ2-7; D might be TRBD2 (5 bases). CDR1 MNHNY and CDR2 SVGAGI come from the germline V gene (reference sequence). Between the trimmed V and J ends, which lost 0 bases and 6 bases, there was a span of 9 bases. The CDR3 covers 13 residues. CDR3 sequence (DNA): TGTGCCAGCAGTTACTCGGGAGTGGCCGAGCAGTACTTC. It is translated as CASSYSGVAEQYF.